This TCR beta chain is drawn from a study of T cell changes during pregnancy in multiple sclerosis. CDR3 size: 13 residues. V was trimmed by 2 bases and J by 5 bases, leaving 9 bases between them. In germline, CDR1 is WSHSY, CDR2 SAAADI. Clones were sequenced by immunoSEQ multiplex PCR, and TCRdb holds only the in-frame ones, with some missing. The sample contains about 40,000 clones, approximately 90% of which appear only once. This sequence was found in a female donor with multiple sclerosis, enrolled in a pregnancy study. The input for sequencing was CD4+ T cells from peripheral blood mononuclear cells, taken in the first trimester of pregnancy. This chain links TRBV10-2 with TRBJ2-5; D unclear. CDR3 in amino acids: CASSETTRETQYF. In DNA form, the CDR3 reads TGCGCCAGCAGTGAGACGACCAGGGAGACCCAGTACTTC.